The 3 T cell receptor beta chains below were found in one sample sequenced in a study of a mutant IDH1 vaccine in newly diagnosed glioma. Measured with immunoSEQ multiplex PCR; TCRdb has only the in-frame clones, and not every one. The table lists tens of thousands of clones, about 78% of them singletons. Their antigen targets remain unknown. Indicated time point: week 23, last vaccination. Doses consisted of 300 ug of mutant IDH1 20-mer peptide each, paired with topical imiquimod. The sample in question was PBMCs, obtained from a glioma patient whose treatment included an IDH1 peptide vaccine. The source is a woman in her thirties or forties with glioma. Some clones in this sample may be carry-over from other donors' samples.

J is TRBJ2-5 and V is TRBV5-4; 11 bases are shared with TRBD2. The V gene end was trimmed by 3 bases and the J gene end by 2 bases; junction bases not matched to a gene: 3. The CDR3 has 15 residues. Germline V CDR1 and CDR2: SGHNT, YYREEE (reference sequence). CDR3 residues: CASSSRLAGQETQYF. The CDR3 DNA reads as TGTGCCAGCAGCTCAAGACTAGCGGGGCAAGAGACCCAGTACTTC.

The genes are TRBV14 and TRBJ1-4; D gene uncertain. The CDR3 is 15 residues long. V lost 1 base and J 11 bases, leaving 17 bases between the germline ends. CDR1 is SGHDN and CDR2 is FVKESK in the germline V gene. This CDR3 is CASSQVPWAGGKLFF. The CDR3 DNA reads TGTGCCAGCAGCCAAGTTCCGTGGGCTGGAGGGAAACTGTTTTTT. Drawing the rest from reference TRBV14 and TRBJ1-4, the complete variable domain is EAGVTQFPSHSVIEKGQTVTLRCDPISGHDNLYWYRRVMGKEIKFLLHFVKESKQDESGMPNNRFLAERTGGTYSTLKVQPAELEDSGVYFCASSQVPWAGGKLFFGSGTQLSVL.

The chain combines TRBV19 with TRBJ2-1; D possibly corresponds to TRBD2 (6 bases). Trimming pared 8 bases from V and 0 bases from J, leaving 11 bases between. The CDR3 contains 14 residues. CDR1 and CDR2 from the germline V gene are LNHDA and SQIVND (reference sequence). The CDR3 region has the DNA TGTGCCAGTGGTGTGGGGGGCTCCTACAATGAGCAGTTCTTC. Translation: CASGVGGSYNEQFF.